This T cell receptor beta chain derives from a study of T cell changes during pregnancy in multiple sclerosis. The protocol was immunoSEQ multiplex PCR, while the TCRdb copy is restricted to in-frame clones and leaves out a portion. There are 90,000 to 120,000 clones in the sample; 91% occur only once, and roughly 3.5% lies in the top ten. The starting material was peripheral blood, obtained after pregnancy. This TCR was recovered from a female donor with multiple sclerosis, enrolled in a pregnancy study.

The CDR3 region is CASRGTGHERYYGYTF. DNA for the CDR3: TGTGCCAGCAGGGGGACAGGGCATGAGCGTTACTATGGCTACACCTTC. The rearrangement uses TRBV2 and TRBJ1-2, with TRBD1 matching 9 bases. Trimming at V came to 6 bases and at J to 3 bases, leaving 11 bases not matched to a gene. From germline, CDR1 is SNHLY and CDR2 FYNNEI. The CDR3 runs 16 residues.